These 3 T cell receptor beta chains were sequenced from one sample in a study of beta chain features in type 1 diabetes. cDNA synthesis used the whole RNA isolate, giving expressed TCRB sequences. The table came from immunoSEQ multiplex PCR; TCRdb's copy has only in-frame clones and leaves some out. The sample records around 300,000 clones, 7.5% to 9.5% being singletons. The material sequenced was central memory CD4+ T cells from blood. All receptors come from a young woman in good health.

This sequence joins TRBV4-1 and TRBJ1-5; the D is unclear. CDR1 and CDR2 from the germline V gene are MGHRA and YSYEKL. V was shortened by 0 bases and J by 0 bases, with 15 bases between the two germline ends. The CDR3 contains 18 residues. The CDR3 here is CASSQDLGHSNSNQPQHF. CDR3 sequence (DNA): TGCGCCAGCAGCCAAGATCTGGGCCACTCCAATAGCAATCAGCCCCAGCATTTT.

This clone was seen only a few times. The V call is TRBV7-9, the J call TRBJ2-7; unclear D gene. V was trimmed by 1 base and J by 2 bases, leaving 12 bases between them. The CDR3 spans 15 residues. Germline assignment: CDR1 SEHNR and CDR2 FQNEAQ (reference sequence). The CDR3 DNA is TGTGCCAGCAGCTTAGGGTGGTCCAGGACCTACGAGCAGTACTTC. Translated, it gives CASSLGWSRTYEQYF.

This clone came up a few times. This chain joins TRBV29-1 and TRBJ1-3; weak D call: TRBD1 (5 bases). V was trimmed by 7 bases and J by 0 bases, leaving 13 bases between them. The CDR3 totals 14 residues. Germline V gene data show CDR1 as SQVTM and CDR2 as ANQGSEA. The CDR3 DNA sequence: TGCAGCGCCCTACAGGATCACTCTGGAAACACCATATATTTT. Its protein is CSALQDHSGNTIYF. The whole variable domain, remainder taken from reference TRBV29-1 and TRBJ1-3, is SAVISQKPSRDICQRGTSLTIQCQVDSQVTMMFWYRQQPGQSLTLIATANQGSEATYESGFVIDKFPISRPNLTFSTLTVSNMSPEDSSIYLCSALQDHSGNTIYFGEGSWLTVV.